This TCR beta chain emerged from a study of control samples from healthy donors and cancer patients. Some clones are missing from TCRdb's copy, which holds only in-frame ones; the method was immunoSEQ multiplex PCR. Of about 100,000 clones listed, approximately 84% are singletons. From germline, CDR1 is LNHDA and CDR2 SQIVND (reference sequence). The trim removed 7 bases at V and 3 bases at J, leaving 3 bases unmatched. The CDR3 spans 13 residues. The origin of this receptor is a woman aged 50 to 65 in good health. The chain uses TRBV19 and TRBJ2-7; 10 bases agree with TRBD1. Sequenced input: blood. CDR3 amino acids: CASNRDRGYEQYF. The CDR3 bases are TGTGCCAGTAACCGGGACAGGGGCTACGAGCAGTACTTC.